Shown below are 31 T cell receptor beta chains from a single sample sequenced in a study of blood T cell repertoires in COVID-19. The method was immunoSEQ multiplex PCR; TCRdb's version includes in-frame clones alone and lacks a portion of them. The sample includes about 250,000 clones, approximately 86% of them seen just once. Source material: peripheral blood. Every receptor here comes from an elderly woman with active or convalescent COVID-19.

The rearrangement joins TRBV25-1 to TRBJ2-3; 7 bases map to TRBD2. Germline-derived CDR1 and CDR2 are MGHDK and SYGVNS. The CDR3 is made up of 16 amino acids. V dropped 2 bases and J dropped 2; count of bases not matched to a gene: 7. The CDR3 loop reads CASSERSGTNTDTQYF. The DNA for the CDR3 is TGTGCCAGCAGTGAAAGAAGCGGGACGAACACAGATACGCAGTATTTT.

This chain links TRBV19 with TRBJ1-5; no clear D gene. The CDR3 has 14 amino acids. The V gene lost 3 bases and the J gene lost 5 bases, with 11 bases spanning the gap. The germline CDR1 and CDR2 sequences are LNHDA and SQIVND (reference sequence). The CDR3 DNA is TGTGCCAGTAGTATTGAGAGGGCGCATCAGCCCCAGCATTTT. This gives the protein CASSIERAHQPQHF.

The chain uses TRBV6-2 or TRBV6-3 and TRBJ1-1, with D hard to call. CDR1 and CDR2 from the germline V gene are MNHEY and SVGEGT. The CDR3 runs to 14 residues. The V end lost 6 bases, the J end lost 7 bases, and 18 bases lay between the germline ends. As DNA, the CDR3 is TGTGCCAGCAGGCCTGCCCTGAAGGAGATTGAAGCTTTCTTT. This translates into CASRPALKEIEAFF.

The chain carries TRBV27 and TRBJ2-7, with TRBD1 matching over 8 bases. The CDR3 is 14 amino acids. CDR1 MNHEY and CDR2 SMNVEV come from the germline V gene (reference sequence). Germline trimming cut 5 bases from V and 4 bases from J; bases unmatched to any gene: 7. The CDR3 DNA sequence: TGTGCCAGCAGTCCGTACAGGGGGATTTACGAGCAGTACTTC. Residues: CASSPYRGIYEQYF.

This sequence joins TRBV24-1 and TRBJ2-3; 8 positions match TRBD2. This CDR3 region has 16 residues. Germline assignment: CDR1 KGHDR and CDR2 SFDVKD. V shed 3 bases, J shed 7 bases, and the junction held 11 bases outside the gene matches. Written as DNA, the CDR3 is TGTGCCACCAGTGATGCGAGCGGGGGTACCACGTATACGCAGTATTTT. It specifies CATSDASGGTTYTQYF.

This clone was seen more than once but under ten times. The chain carries TRBV7-2 and TRBJ1-6; D possibly corresponds to TRBD1 (5 bases). The germline gives CDR1 SGHTA, CDR2 FQGNSA. The CDR3 runs 16 residues. V was pared by 1 base and J by 5 bases, with 12 bases between. CDR3 nucleotide sequence: TGTGCCAGCAGCTTAGACAGGAGAGGAAATAATTCACCCCTCCACTTT. Translation: CASSLDRRGNNSPLHF.

This clone was observed once. The chain uses TRBV3-1 (or the pseudogene TRBV3-2) and TRBJ1-6; no definite D call. Trimming removed 0 bases from V and 7 bases from J, with 10 bases in between. Looked up from germline, CDR1 is LGHDT and CDR2 is YNNKEL (reference sequence). The CDR3 extends over 15 amino acids. The CDR3 loop is CASSQEGSPNSPLHF. The CDR3 DNA reads TGTGCCAGCAGCCAAGAGGGCAGTCCGAATTCACCCCTCCACTTT.

This chain connects TRBV5-5 to TRBJ2-6; D unclear. Germline CDR1 is SGHKS and CDR2 is YYEKEE (reference sequence). The CDR3 totals 16 residues. Trimming removed 1 base at V and 0 bases at J, with 8 bases between. The CDR3 DNA follows: TGTGCCAGCAGCTTGTCACAAAACTCTGGGGCCAACGTCCTGACTTTC. Translated, it gives CASSLSQNSGANVLTF.

This clone occurred a few times. The gene calls are TRBV28 and TRBJ1-3; D unresolved. The CDR3 consists of 13 residues. Trimming cost V 8 bases and J 0 bases, with 8 bases left between them. Germline V CDR1 and CDR2: MDHEN, SYDVKM. This chain's CDR3 is CASGLFSGNTIYF. The CDR3 DNA follows: TGTGCCAGCGGGCTTTTCTCTGGAAACACCATATATTTT.

This chain joins TRBV6-5 and TRBJ1-4; D is perhaps TRBD1 (6 bases). From germline, CDR1 is MNHEY and CDR2 SVGAGI. The CDR3 runs to 15 residues. Between the trimmed V and J ends, which lost 8 bases and 5 bases, there was a span of 18 bases. The CDR3 DNA sequence: TGTGCCAGCGACAGGCAGGGAAAGTTGAATGAAAAACTGTTTTTT. As protein: CASDRQGKLNEKLFF.

V and J are TRBV3-1 (or the pseudogene TRBV3-2) and TRBJ2-1, with D maybe TRBD2 (5 bases). Trimming stripped 3 bases from V and 4 bases from J, with 13 bases between. This CDR3 comprises 15 residues. In germline, CDR1 is LGHDT, CDR2 YNNKEL (reference sequence). CDR3 DNA: TGTGCCAGCAGCCAGTCCGCCGGACTTTACAATGAGCAGTTCTTC. Its translation: CASSQSAGLYNEQFF.

The gene calls are TRBV5-6 and TRBJ1-2; D is possibly TRBD1 (6 bases). Trimming left V 0 bases short and J 4 bases short, with 19 bases between. Germline V lookup: CDR1 SGHDT, CDR2 YYEEEE. The CDR3 has 17 amino acids. CDR3 region: CASSLVGQGTSGYGYTF. CDR3 sequence (DNA): TGTGCCAGCAGCTTGGTTGGGCAGGGGACGTCTGGCTATGGCTACACCTTC.

The DNA for the CDR3 is TGTGCCAGCAGCGTGCGTGCCAACGTCCTGACTTTC. Amino acid sequence: CASSVRANVLTF. The chain employs TRBV6-4 and TRBJ2-6; D call uncertain. CDR3 length equals 12 residues. V was clipped by 6 bases and J by 7 bases, with 7 bases between them. Germline assignment: CDR1 MRHNA and CDR2 SNTAGT.

This chain joins TRBV5-1 and TRBJ1-1; no reliable D call. CDR3 length: 14 residues. The V end lost 1 base, the J end lost 1 base, and 8 bases lay between the germline ends. The germline V gene has CDR1 SGHRS and CDR2 YFSETQ. Written as DNA, the CDR3 is TGCGCCAGCAGCTTGTTTCGGGGGAACACTGAAGCTTTCTTT. Translating it yields CASSLFRGNTEAFF.

This chain uses TRBV28 with TRBJ1-2; no reliable D call. This CDR3 spans 15 amino acids. Trimming cost V 2 bases and J 4 bases, with 14 bases left between them. Per the germline V gene, CDR1 is MDHEN and CDR2 is SYDVKM. DNA of the CDR3: TGTGCCAGCAGTTTACATCTCAGCAGAGGCTATGGCTACACCTTC. The encoded protein is CASSLHLSRGYGYTF.

This chain joins TRBV10-3 and TRBJ2-2; D may be TRBD1 (6 bases). Trimming removed 8 bases at V and 1 base at J, with 11 bases between. This CDR3 is built from 14 residues. Germline V gene lookup returns CDR1 ENHRY and CDR2 SYGVKD. CDR3 coding DNA: TGTGCCATCGGTACCAGGGGGAACACCGGGGAGCTGTTTTTT. This encodes CAIGTRGNTGELFF.

This clone was detected once. This chain uses TRBV19 with TRBJ1-5; the D is unclear. CDR1 and CDR2 (germline): LNHDA, SQIVND (reference sequence). CDR3 length: 14 residues. V lost 3 bases and J 3 bases, leaving 9 bases between the germline ends. The CDR3 DNA is TGTGCCAGTAGTATCAGAACAGTCAATCAGCCCCAGCATTTT. It yields the protein CASSIRTVNQPQHF.

V is TRBV27 and J is TRBJ2-5; TRBD1 matches at 7 bases. The CDR3 consists of 15 residues. Germline V gene lookup returns CDR1 MNHEY and CDR2 SMNVEV (reference sequence). J lost 5 bases, V lost 5 bases, and 11 bases had no gene match. The CDR3 DNA reads TGTGCCAGCAGTCTAAACAGGGGTTCTGGGGAGACCCAGTACTTC. Residues: CASSLNRGSGETQYF.

The V call is TRBV6-5, the J call TRBJ1-2; 7 positions match TRBD1. CDR3 length: 14 residues. Germline CDR1 reads MNHEY; CDR2 reads SVGAGI. Unmatched junction bases numbered 9, after V lost 6 bases and J lost 5 bases. The chain's CDR3 is CASSPGQEWYGYTF. CDR3 nucleotide sequence: TGTGCCAGCAGCCCCGGACAGGAATGGTATGGCTACACCTTC.

The chain has TRBV24-1 and TRBJ1-5; D remains unclear. The V end lost 3 bases, the J end lost 0 bases, and 8 bases lay between the germline ends. Germline CDR1 and CDR2: KGHDR and SFDVKD. The CDR3 totals 15 residues. The CDR3 reads CATSDDLLSNQPQHF. The CDR3, as DNA: TGTGCCACCAGTGATGACTTGCTTAGCAATCAGCCCCAGCATTTT.

The V gene is TRBV11-2, the J gene TRBJ2-7; D is possibly TRBD2 (6 bases). V dropped 3 bases and J dropped 3 bases, with 15 bases sitting between them. In germline, CDR1 is SGHAT, CDR2 FQNNGV. This CDR3 is built from 15 residues. CDR3 residues: CASSLYTGLFYEQYF. Here the CDR3 DNA reads TGTGCCAGCAGCTTGTACACGGGACTGTTCTACGAGCAGTACTTC.

On this clone: Different DNA sequences within this sample yield the same CDR3. V gene TRBV14 combines with J gene TRBJ2-2, with a weak D call TRBD1 (5 bases). V was clipped by 2 bases and J by 1 base, with 8 bases between them. The CDR3 has 15 amino acids. In germline, CDR1 is SGHDN, CDR2 FVKESK. DNA for the CDR3: TGTGCCAGCAGCCAACAGGGCGTGAACACCGGGGAGCTGTTTTTT. Translated: CASSQQGVNTGELFF.

The genes are TRBV5-1 and TRBJ1-1; 10 bases fit TRBD1. This CDR3 has 18 amino acids. V was clipped by 3 bases and J by 0 bases; unmatched bases: 11. Germline-derived CDR1 and CDR2 are SGHRS and YFSETQ. CDR3 loop: CASSSAPGQGPLNTEAFF. The CDR3, as DNA: TGCGCCAGCAGCTCAGCGCCGGGACAGGGGCCCTTGAACACTGAAGCTTTCTTT. Filled out from reference TRBV5-1 and TRBJ1-1, the complete variable domain reads KAGVTQTPRYLIKTRGQQVTLSCSPISGHRSVSWYQQTPGQGLQFLFEYFSETQRNKGNFPGRFSGRQFSNSRSEMNVSTLELGDSALYLCASSSAPGQGPLNTEAFFGQGTRLTVV.

The chain has TRBV30 and TRBJ2-5; D gene uncertain. Germline V lookup: CDR1 GTSNPN, CDR2 SVGIG (reference sequence). There are 13 residues in the CDR3. Trimming shortened V by 1 base and J by 5 bases, and 11 bases separated the two germline ends. CDR3 sequence: CAWSGGYGETQYF. DNA of the CDR3: TGTGCCTGGAGTGGTGGGTACGGGGAGACCCAGTACTTC.

V and J are TRBV7-9 and TRBJ1-1, with 8 positions matching TRBD1. The J segment lost 1 base and the V segment lost 4 bases, leaving 2 bases of the junction unmatched. This CDR3 has 14 residues. The germline gives CDR1 SEHNR, CDR2 FQNEAQ (reference sequence). CDR3 loop: CASSSDRENTEAFF. The CDR3 nucleotides read TGTGCCAGCAGCTCGGACAGGGAGAACACTGAAGCTTTCTTT.

This clone was seen only once. The rearrangement joins TRBV10-2 to TRBJ2-6; no clear D. CDR1 is WSHSY and CDR2 is SAAADI in the germline V gene. This CDR3 spans 15 amino acids. V shed 6 bases and J shed 1 base, with 10 bases lying between them. The CDR3 nucleotides are TGCGCCAGCAGGAGGATATATTCTGGGGCCAACGTCCTGACTTTC. This translates into CASRRIYSGANVLTF.

In its sample, this clone was seen a few times. Other DNA sequences in the sample encode the same CDR3. The rearrangement joins TRBV5-1 to TRBJ1-3; D might be TRBD1 (5 bases). The V gene's germline CDR1 is SGHRS and CDR2 YFSETQ. The CDR3 is made up of 16 amino acids. Trimming took off 0 bases at V and 0 bases at J, with 10 bases between the two ends. The CDR3 DNA reads as TGCGCCAGCAGCTTGGCCGGGCAGGGCTCTGGAAACACCATATATTTT. Residues: CASSLAGQGSGNTIYF.

The chain links TRBV10-3 to TRBJ2-7, with D tentatively TRBD1 (6 bases). The germline V and J ends were trimmed by 5 bases and 1 base, with 12 bases remaining between them. Germline V gives CDR1 ENHRY, CDR2 SYGVKD. CDR3 size: 14 residues. The CDR3: CAISPGTPSYEQYF. Written as DNA, the CDR3 is TGTGCCATCAGTCCCGGGACACCTTCCTACGAGCAGTACTTC.

V and J are TRBV24-1 and TRBJ2-3; the match to TRBD2 covers 7 bases. Trimming at V came to 3 bases and at J to 3 bases, leaving 11 bases not matched to a gene. The CDR3 covers 17 residues. Germline CDR1 is KGHDR and CDR2 is SFDVKD. The CDR3 loop reads CATSDTSQGGRTDTQYF. The CDR3 DNA reads as TGTGCCACCAGTGATACGTCGCAAGGCGGGAGAACAGATACGCAGTATTTT.

This chain uses TRBV5-1 with TRBJ2-2; possible D gene TRBD1, 7 bases. Germline V CDR1 and CDR2: SGHRS, YFSETQ. The V gene lost 5 bases and the J gene lost 4 bases, with 15 bases spanning the gap. There are 15 residues in the CDR3. The CDR3 is CASSYPGGGTGELFF. The CDR3 DNA reads as TGCGCCAGCAGTTACCCAGGGGGAGGCACCGGGGAGCTGTTTTTT.

This clone was seen a few times. This chain connects TRBV5-5 to TRBJ2-5; 13 bases align to TRBD2. Germline loops: CDR1 SGHKS, CDR2 YYEKEE (reference sequence). The CDR3 totals 18 residues. V gave up 0 bases and J gave up 5 bases; unmatched junction bases: 10. CDR3 DNA sequence: TGTGCCAGCAGCTTGGCCCAACTGGGACTAGCGGGGTGGGAGACCCAGTACTTC. Amino acid sequence: CASSLAQLGLAGWETQYF.